This T cell receptor beta chain was documented in a study of blood T cell repertoires in COVID-19. The method was immunoSEQ multiplex PCR; TCRdb's version includes in-frame clones alone and lacks a portion of them. The table includes about 140,000 clones, about 87% detected once. Sequencing input: peripheral blood. This TCR was sampled from a human donor in a cohort sampled during active COVID-19.

For the CDR3, the DNA is TGTGCCAGCAGTTTTACCGGGACAGGGGGCAATGAGCAGTTCTTC. It yields the protein CASSFTGTGGNEQFF. V gene TRBV28 combines with J gene TRBJ2-1; 11 bases are a match to TRBD1. The length of the CDR3 is 15 residues. Losses at the gene ends were 3 bases for V and 6 bases for J; bases not matched to a gene: 4. The germline V gene has CDR1 MDHEN and CDR2 SYDVKM. The full variable domain, completed using reference TRBV28 and TRBJ2-1, is DVKVTQSSRYLVKRTGEKVFLECVQDMDHENMFWYRQDPGLGLRLIYFSYDVKMKEKGDIPEGYSVSREKKERFSLILESASTNQTSMYLCASSFTGTGGNEQFFGPGTRLTVL.